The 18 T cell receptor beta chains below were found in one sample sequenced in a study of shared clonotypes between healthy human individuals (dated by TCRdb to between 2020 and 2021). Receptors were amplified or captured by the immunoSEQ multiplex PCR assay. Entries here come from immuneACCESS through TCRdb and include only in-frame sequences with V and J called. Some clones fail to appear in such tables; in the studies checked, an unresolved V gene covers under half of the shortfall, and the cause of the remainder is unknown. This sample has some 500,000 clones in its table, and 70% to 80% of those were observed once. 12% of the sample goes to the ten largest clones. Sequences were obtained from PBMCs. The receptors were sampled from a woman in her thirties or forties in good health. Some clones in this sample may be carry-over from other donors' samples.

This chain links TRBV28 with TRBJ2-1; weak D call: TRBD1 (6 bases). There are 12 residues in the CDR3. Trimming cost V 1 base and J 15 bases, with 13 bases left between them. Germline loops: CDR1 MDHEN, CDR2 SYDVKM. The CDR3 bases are TGTGCCAGCAGTTTATCTTACAGGGTAGCGTTCTTC. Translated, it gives CASSLSYRVAFF.

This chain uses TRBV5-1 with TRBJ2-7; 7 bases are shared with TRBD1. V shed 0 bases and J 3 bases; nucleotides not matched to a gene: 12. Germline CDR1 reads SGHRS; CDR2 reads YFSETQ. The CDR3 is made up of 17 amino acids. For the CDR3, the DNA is TGCGCCAGCAGCTTGGAAGGGGGCGCTTCTTTAATCTACGAGCAGTACTTC. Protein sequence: CASSLEGGASLIYEQYF.

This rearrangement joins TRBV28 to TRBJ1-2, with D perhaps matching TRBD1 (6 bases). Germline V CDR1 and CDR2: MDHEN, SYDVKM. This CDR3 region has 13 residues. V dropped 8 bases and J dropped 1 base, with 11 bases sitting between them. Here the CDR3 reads CASRDTDNYGYTF. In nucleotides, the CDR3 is TGTGCCAGCCGGGACACCGATAACTATGGCTACACCTTC.

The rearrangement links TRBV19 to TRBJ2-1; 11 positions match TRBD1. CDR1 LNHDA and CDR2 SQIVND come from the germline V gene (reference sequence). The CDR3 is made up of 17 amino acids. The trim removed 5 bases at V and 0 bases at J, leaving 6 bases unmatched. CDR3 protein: CASSSPGQGDSYNEQFF. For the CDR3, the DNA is TGTGCCAGTAGTTCCCCGGGACAGGGGGACTCCTACAATGAGCAGTTCTTC.

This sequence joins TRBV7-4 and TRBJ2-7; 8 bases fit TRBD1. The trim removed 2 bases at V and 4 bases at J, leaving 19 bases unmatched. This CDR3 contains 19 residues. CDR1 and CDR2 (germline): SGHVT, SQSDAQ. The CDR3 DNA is TGTGCCAGCAGCTTAATGCCAGGGGGCTTAGCCGTTACCTATTACGAGCAGTACTTC. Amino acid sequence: CASSLMPGGLAVTYYEQYF.

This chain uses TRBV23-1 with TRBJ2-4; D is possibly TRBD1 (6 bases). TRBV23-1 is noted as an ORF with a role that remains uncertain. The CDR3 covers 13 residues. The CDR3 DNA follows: TGCGGCTACAGGGAGTCGGCCAAAAACATTCAGTACTTC. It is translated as CGYRESAKNIQYF.

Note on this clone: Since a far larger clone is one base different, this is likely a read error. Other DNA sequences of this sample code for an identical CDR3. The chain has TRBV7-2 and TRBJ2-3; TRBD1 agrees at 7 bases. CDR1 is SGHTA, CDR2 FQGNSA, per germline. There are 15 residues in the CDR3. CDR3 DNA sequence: TGTGCCAGCAGCTACGGGACAGCGAGCACGGATACGCAGTATTTT. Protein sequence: CASSYGTASTDTQYF.

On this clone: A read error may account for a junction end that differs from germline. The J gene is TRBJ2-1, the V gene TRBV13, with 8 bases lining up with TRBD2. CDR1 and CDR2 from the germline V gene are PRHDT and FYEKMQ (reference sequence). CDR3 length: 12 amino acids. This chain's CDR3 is CASSLFTGRVIF. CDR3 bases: TGTGCCAGCAGCTTATTTACCGGGAGGGTGATCTTC. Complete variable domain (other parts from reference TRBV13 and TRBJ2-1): AAGVIQSPRHLIKEKRETATLKCYPIPRHDTVYWYQQGPGQDPQFLISFYEKMQSDKGSIPDRFSAQQFSDYHSELNMSSLELGDSALYFCASSLFTGRVIFGPGTRLTVL.

CDR3 loop: CASSFRLAGDRAQYF. The DNA for the CDR3 is TGTGCCAGCAGCTTCCGACTAGCGGGAGACCGGGCGCAGTATTTT. The V and J genes are TRBV5-8 and TRBJ2-3; 12 nucleotides agree with TRBD2. The CDR3 is 15 amino acids. Per the germline V gene, CDR1 is SGHTS and CDR2 is YDEGEE. The V gene end was trimmed by 2 bases and the J gene end by 10 bases; junction bases not matched to a gene: 8.

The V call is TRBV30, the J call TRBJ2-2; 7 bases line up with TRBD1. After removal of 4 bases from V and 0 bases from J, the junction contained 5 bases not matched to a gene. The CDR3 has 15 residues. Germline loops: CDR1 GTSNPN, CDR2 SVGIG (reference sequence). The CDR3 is CAWTGQLANTGELFF. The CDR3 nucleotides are TGTGCCTGGACGGGACAGTTAGCGAACACCGGGGAGCTGTTTTTT. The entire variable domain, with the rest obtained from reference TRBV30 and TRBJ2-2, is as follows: SQTIHQWPATLVQPVGSPLSLECTVEGTSNPNLYWYRQAAGRGLQLLFYSVGIGQISSEVPQNLSASRPQDRQFILSSKKLLLSDSGFYLCAWTGQLANTGELFFGEGSRLTVL.

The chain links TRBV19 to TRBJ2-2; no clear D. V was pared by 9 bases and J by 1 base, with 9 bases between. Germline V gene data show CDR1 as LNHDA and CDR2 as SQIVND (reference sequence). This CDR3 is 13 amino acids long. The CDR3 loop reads CASRLVNTGELFF. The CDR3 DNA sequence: TGTGCCAGCCGGCTGGTGAACACCGGGGAGCTGTTTTTT.

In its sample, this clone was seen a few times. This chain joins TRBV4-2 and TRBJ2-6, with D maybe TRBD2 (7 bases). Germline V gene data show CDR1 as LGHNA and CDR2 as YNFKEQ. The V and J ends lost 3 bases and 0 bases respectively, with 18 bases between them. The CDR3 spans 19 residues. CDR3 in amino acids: CASSQDRGGGTSGANVLTF. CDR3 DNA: TGTGCCAGCAGCCAGGATAGGGGAGGGGGGACCTCTGGGGCCAACGTCCTGACTTTC.

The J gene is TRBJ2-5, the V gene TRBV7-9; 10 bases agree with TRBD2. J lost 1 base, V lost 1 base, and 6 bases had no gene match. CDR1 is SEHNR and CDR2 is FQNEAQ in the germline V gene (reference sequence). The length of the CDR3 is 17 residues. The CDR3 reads CASSLGLAGGVQETQYF. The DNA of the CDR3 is TGTGCCAGCAGCTTAGGCTTAGCGGGAGGAGTCCAAGAGACCCAGTACTTC.

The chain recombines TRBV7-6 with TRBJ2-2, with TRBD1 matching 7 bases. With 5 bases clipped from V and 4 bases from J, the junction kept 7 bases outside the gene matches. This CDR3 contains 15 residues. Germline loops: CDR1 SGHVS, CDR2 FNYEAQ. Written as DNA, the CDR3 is TGTGCCAGCAGCGGCGACAGGGCGGGCACCGGGGAGCTGTTTTTT. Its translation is CASSGDRAGTGELFF.

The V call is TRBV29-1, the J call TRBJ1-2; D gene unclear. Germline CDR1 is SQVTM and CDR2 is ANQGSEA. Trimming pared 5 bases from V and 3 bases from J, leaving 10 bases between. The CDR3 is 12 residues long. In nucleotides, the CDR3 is TGCAGCGTTACGGCGAATCACTATGGCTACACCTTC. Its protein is CSVTANHYGYTF.

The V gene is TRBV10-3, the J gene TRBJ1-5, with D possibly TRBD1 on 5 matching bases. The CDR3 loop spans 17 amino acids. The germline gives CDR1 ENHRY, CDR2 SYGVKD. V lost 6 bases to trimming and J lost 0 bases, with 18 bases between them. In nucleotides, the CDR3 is TGTGCCATCAGCGACAGTCCCCTGAAATATAGCAATCAGCCCCAGCATTTT. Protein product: CAISDSPLKYSNQPQHF.

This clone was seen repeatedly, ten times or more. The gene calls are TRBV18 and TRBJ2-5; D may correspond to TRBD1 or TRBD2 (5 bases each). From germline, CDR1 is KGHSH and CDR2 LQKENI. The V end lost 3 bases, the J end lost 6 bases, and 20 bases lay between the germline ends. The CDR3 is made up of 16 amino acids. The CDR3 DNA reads TGTGCCAGCTCACCCCTCCGGGCCGGGGCCCAGCAGACCCAGTACTTC. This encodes CASSPLRAGAQQTQYF.

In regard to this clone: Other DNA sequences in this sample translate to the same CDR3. CDR3 protein: CASSVAGRGDGYTF. The CDR3 DNA reads as TGTGCCAGCAGCGTAGCGGGGAGGGGGGATGGCTACACCTTC. The chain employs TRBV9 and TRBJ1-2, with a tentative D call TRBD1 (6 bases). There are 14 residues in the CDR3. Germline CDR1 reads SGDLS; CDR2 reads YYNGEE. Trimming left V 0 bases short and J 6 bases short, with 12 bases between.